Listed below are T cell receptor beta chains from one sample, sequenced in a study of cytomegalovirus exposure and HLA in healthy donors. Clones were sequenced by immunoSEQ multiplex PCR, and TCRdb holds only the in-frame ones, with some missing. The data hold around 33,000 clones, with about 72% observed a single time. Sequencing was done on a sample of PBMCs. The receptors come from a woman under 40 in good health and CMV-seropositive. Both conserved end residues are part of each CDR3. D genes are given only for firm matches. Size values are once, few and many counts, or a class for expanded clones, and some rows have none.

clone_size | j_call | d_call | v_call | cdr3_aa | cdr3_nt
. | TRBJ2-3 | TRBD2 | TRBV4-1 | CASSQSGTSGVDTQYF | TGCGCCAGCAGCCAATCCGGGACTAGCGGGGTGGATACGCAGTATTTT
. | TRBJ2-5 | . | TRBV5-1 | CASSPRAGGKTQYF | TGCGCCAGCAGCCCTAGGGCAGGGGGGAAGACCCAGTACTTC
. | TRBJ2-5 | . | TRBV19 | CASSMGIAKGQYF | TGTGCCAGTAGTATGGGGATTGCAAAGGGGCAGTACTTC
few | TRBJ2-7 | TRBD2 | TRBV19 | CASRAGTSGFYEQYF | TGTGCCAGTAGAGCCGGGACTAGCGGTTTCTACGAGCAGTACTTC
. | TRBJ2-3 | . | TRBV15 | CATSTEVDTQYF | TGTGCCACCAGCACTGAGGTAGATACGCAGTATTTT
. | TRBJ1-6 | TRBD1 | TRBV2 | CASSTDRLSSYNSPLHF | TGTGCCAGCAGCACGGACAGGTTGAGCTCCTATAATTCACCCCTCCACTTT
large | TRBJ2-1 | . | TRBV6-4 | CASSDSTNNEQFF | TGTGCCAGCAGTGACTCTACTAACAATGAGCAGTTCTTC
. | TRBJ2-7 | . | TRBV6-1 | CASSFRELRTYEQYF | TGTGCCAGCAGTTTCCGGGAACTTCGGACCTACGAGCAGTACTTC
. | TRBJ1-3 | TRBD1 | TRBV10-3 | CAISEYRGSPGNTIYF | TGTGCCATCAGTGAGTACAGGGGGTCACCTGGAAACACCATATATTTT
. | TRBJ1-1 | . | TRBV28 | CASRARGAQIEAFF | TGTGCCAGCAGAGCCCGGGGGGCTCAGATTGAAGCTTTCTTT
. | TRBJ1-1 | . | TRBV9 | CASSVDLLGTEAFF | TGTGCCAGCAGCGTAGACTTGCTCGGCACTGAAGCTTTCTTT
once | TRBJ1-1 | . | TRBV2 | CASSDHSISEAFF | TGTGCCAGCAGTGATCACTCAATCTCTGAAGCTTTCTTT
. | TRBJ2-7 | TRBD1 | TRBV5-1 | CASSTGTAGYEQYF | TGCGCCAGCAGCACGGGGACAGCAGGCTACGAGCAGTACTTC
. | TRBJ2-2 | TRBD2 | TRBV7-3 | CASSRTSGKTGELFF | TGTGCCAGCAGCCGTACTAGCGGGAAGACCGGGGAGCTGTTTTTT
. | TRBJ1-1 | TRBD1 | TRBV7-8 | CASSLAGTGNTEAFF | TGTGCCAGCAGCTTAGCCGGGACAGGGAACACTGAAGCTTTCTTT
few | TRBJ2-3 | TRBD2 | TRBV6-1 | CASSVPPSGRETDTQYF | TGTGCCAGCAGTGTTCCCCCTAGCGGGAGGGAAACAGATACGCAGTATTTT
. | TRBJ1-5 | TRBD1 | TRBV7-8 | CASSSHRDRHNQPQHF | TGTGCCAGCAGCTCACACCGGGACAGGCACAATCAGCCCCAGCATTTT
. | TRBJ1-1 | . | TRBV4-1 | CASSQRGGAVDTEAFF | TGCGCCAGCAGCCAACGTGGGGGGGCAGTTGACACTGAAGCTTTCTTT
. | TRBJ2-1 | TRBD2 | TRBV5-4 | CASSLFGGRNNEQFF | TGTGCCAGCAGCTTGTTTGGCGGGAGGAACAATGAGCAGTTCTTC
. | TRBJ1-1 | . | TRBV11-2 | CASSLDQGDTEAFF | TGTGCCAGCAGCTTAGATCAGGGTGACACTGAAGCTTTCTTT
. | TRBJ2-1 | . | TRBV6-5 | CASSPTRAYNEQFF | TGTGCCAGCAGTCCGACGAGGGCGTACAATGAGCAGTTCTTC
. | TRBJ2-7 | . | TRBV5-8 | CASSLVIRGIEQYF | TGTGCCAGCAGCCTTGTAATCCGGGGGATTGAGCAGTACTTC
. | TRBJ2-7 | TRBD2 | TRBV7-8 | CASSLVQSRLAGVGPHHEQYF | TGTGCCAGCAGCTTAGTTCAGTCCAGGCTAGCGGGAGTTGGTCCTCACCACGAGCAGTACTTC
once | TRBJ1-6 | . | TRBV9 | CASSATLSANSPLHF | TGTGCCAGCAGCGCCACCCTCTCTGCGAATTCACCCCTCCACTTT
. | TRBJ1-2 | . | TRBV6-5 | CASSYSRRRYGYTF | TGTGCCAGCAGTTACTCGAGGCGGAGATATGGCTACACCTTC
. | TRBJ1-6 | . | TRBV7-2 | CASSFRVGSPLHF | TGTGCCAGCAGCTTCAGGGTCGGGTCACCCCTCCACTTT
. | TRBJ2-7 | TRBD1 | TRBV28 | CASSRGQGDEQYF | TGTGCCAGCAGCCGAGGACAGGGGGACGAGCAGTACTTC
. | TRBJ2-3 | TRBD2 | TRBV5-1 | CASSLLVGGAHTQYF | TGCGCCAGCAGCTTGTTGGTCGGGGGGGCCCACACGCAGTATTTT
. | TRBJ2-5 | TRBD1 | TRBV5-1 | CASSLRQGVGETQYF | TGCGCCAGCAGCCTCCGACAGGGGGTAGGGGAGACCCAGTACTTC
. | TRBJ1-2 | . | TRBV27 | CASSSLQGGYTF | TGTGCCAGCAGTTCCTTGCAGGGAGGCTACACCTTC
. | TRBJ1-1 | TRBD1 | TRBV29-1 | CSSYGPRTGMDTEAFF | TGCAGCAGCTACGGACCAAGGACAGGGATGGACACTGAAGCTTTCTTT
. | TRBJ1-2 | TRBD1 | TRBV5-6 | CASSRGGEGQGAGYTF | TGTGCCAGCAGCCGTGGGGGGGAGGGACAGGGCGCTGGCTACACCTTC
. | TRBJ1-3 | TRBD1 | TRBV18 | CASSPETGPGNTIYF | TGTGCCAGCTCACCGGAGACAGGGCCCGGAAACACCATATATTTT
. | TRBJ1-4 | . | TRBV18 | CASSPSRRPNEKLFF | TGTGCCAGCTCACCTTCCAGGCGACCTAATGAAAAACTGTTTTTT
. | TRBJ2-5 | . | TRBV13 | CASSSRVVAQETQYF | TGTGCCAGCAGCTCGCGGGTGGTGGCCCAAGAGACCCAGTACTTC
. | TRBJ2-7 | TRBD2 | TRBV5-1 | CASSQRGGDEQYF | TGCGCCAGCAGCCAGCGGGGGGGCGACGAGCAGTACTTC
. | TRBJ2-2 | . | TRBV7-9 | CASRRGSEGLGELFF | TGTGCCAGCAGGCGGGGTAGCGAGGGTCTCGGGGAGCTGTTTTTT
. | TRBJ1-1 | . | TRBV30 | CAWTRVMNTEAFF | TGTGCCTGGACGCGGGTCATGAACACTGAAGCTTTCTTT
. | TRBJ1-5 | . | TRBV18 | CASSPPGGSNQPQHF | TGTGCCAGCTCACCGCCGGGAGGATCCAATCAGCCCCAGCATTTT
. | TRBJ2-7 | TRBD1 | TRBV6-1 | CASSEEPGDRGREQYF | TGTGCCAGCAGTGAAGAGCCCGGGGACAGGGGGCGTGAGCAGTACTTC